This T cell receptor beta chain is from a study of blood T cells in healthy people across ages. Study results and caveats: Roughly linearly, TCR beta diversity per million T cells fell as age increased. Long-lived donors exceeded aged donors in naive CD4+ cells and diversity.

Using a J-beta primer mix together with a sample-barcoded 5' primer, a second PCR was run for roughly 7 to 12 cycles. TCRdb recomputed calls from the 5' RACE reads with MiXCR, one row per CDR3 protein. The top ten clones hold roughly an eighth of a sample with approximately 880,000 distinct CDR3 sequences, about 48% of them seen once. Germline V lookup: CDR1 SGHRS, CDR2 YFSETQ. V lost 1 base, J lost 7 bases, and 9 bases stayed unmatched. The CDR3 runs 16 residues. With regard to this clonotype: The antigen is undetermined.

The rearrangement uses TRBV5-1 and TRBJ2-1; 9 bases map to TRBD1. What was sequenced was blood. This clonotype was sampled from a man aged 25-45 years in good health. The CDR3 spells CASSLTGTGLRNEQFF. For the CDR3, the DNA is TGCGCCAGCAGCTTGACTGGGACAGGGCTTAGGAATGAGCAGTTCTTC.